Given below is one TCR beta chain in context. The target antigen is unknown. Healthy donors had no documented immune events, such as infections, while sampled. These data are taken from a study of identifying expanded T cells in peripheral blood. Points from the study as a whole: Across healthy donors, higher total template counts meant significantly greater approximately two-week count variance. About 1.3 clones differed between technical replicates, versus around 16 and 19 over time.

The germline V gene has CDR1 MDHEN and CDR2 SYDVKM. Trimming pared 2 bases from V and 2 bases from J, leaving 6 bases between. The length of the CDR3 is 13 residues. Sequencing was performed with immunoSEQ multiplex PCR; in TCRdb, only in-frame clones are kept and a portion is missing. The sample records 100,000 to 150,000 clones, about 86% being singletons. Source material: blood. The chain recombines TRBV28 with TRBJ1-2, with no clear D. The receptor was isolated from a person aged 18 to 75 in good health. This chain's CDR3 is CASSLLLNYGYTF. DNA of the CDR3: TGTGCCAGCAGTTTACTGCTAAACTATGGCTACACCTTC.